This T cell receptor (beta chain) was observed in a study of T cells in Graves' hyperthyroidism and ophthalmopathy. Amplified TCR beta CDR3 regions came from RNA transcripts. The HTBI primer set drove a first-round RT-PCR of the TCR CDR3. Each CDR3 protein is one row after TCRdb ran MiXCR on the multiplex PCR reads. The sample carries 600,000 to 650,000 distinct CDR3 sequences, around 21% recorded once. This clonotype was counted between two and nine times. Patients with uncontrolled infections, other autoimmune diseases, pregnancy or lactation were excluded. There are 15 residues in the CDR3. Trimming removed 2 bases from V and 2 bases from J, with 13 bases in between.

Material: blood. The sequence was collected from a man under 40 with Graves' ophthalmopathy. The rearrangement uses TRBV12-3 or TRBV12-4 and TRBJ2-7; D possibly uses TRBD1 or TRBD2 (5 bases each). The CDR3 nucleotides are TGTGCCAGCAGTTTAATGAGGGACGGTGCCTACGAGCAGTACTTC. It specifies CASSLMRDGAYEQYF.